These 26 T cell receptor beta chains were all obtained from the same sample, sequenced in a study of blood T cell repertoires in COVID-19. Only in-frame clones appear in the TCRdb table, and some are missing; sequencing was by immunoSEQ multiplex PCR. Among roughly 290,000 clones listed, 75% to 90% were seen once. The sequencing input was PBMCs or T cells enriched from blood (not recorded which). The source is a woman in her 30s who had recovered from COVID-19.

The genes are TRBV24-1 and TRBJ1-5, with 9 bases identical to TRBD1. Trimming took 4 bases from V and 1 from J; bases not matched to a gene: 13. The CDR3 is 19 amino acids. CDR1 is KGHDR and CDR2 is SFDVKD in the germline V gene. The CDR3 loop is CATSDSPLTGGRSNQPQHF. DNA of the CDR3: TGTGCCACCAGTGACTCACCACTGACAGGGGGAAGGAGCAATCAGCCCCAGCATTTT.

The chain joins TRBV29-1 to TRBJ1-5; D is undetermined. The CDR3 is 12 residues long. Trimming removed 6 bases at V and 0 bases at J, with 6 bases between. Germline values: CDR1 SQVTM, CDR2 ANQGSEA. The CDR3 loop reads CSVPYSNQPQHF. The CDR3 bases are TGCAGCGTCCCCTATAGCAATCAGCCCCAGCATTTT.

The chain joins TRBV9 to TRBJ1-3; TRBD1 matches at 7 bases. Unmatched junction bases numbered 2, after V lost 3 bases and J lost 5 bases. This CDR3 has 13 amino acids. Germline loops: CDR1 SGDLS, CDR2 YYNGEE. The chain's CDR3 is CASSGQGRNTIYF. The CDR3 DNA is TGTGCCAGCAGCGGACAGGGAAGAAACACCATATATTTT. Filled out from reference TRBV9 and TRBJ1-3, the complete variable domain reads DSGVTQTPKHLITATGQRVTLRCSPRSGDLSVYWYQQSLDQGLQFLIQYYNGEERAKGNILERFSAQQFPDLHSELNLSSLELGDSALYFCASSGQGRNTIYFGEGSWLTVV.

The V call is TRBV25-1, the J call TRBJ2-5; TRBD1 agrees at 10 bases. Germline V gene lookup returns CDR1 MGHDK and CDR2 SYGVNS. This CDR3 region has 14 residues. V was pared by 3 bases and J by 4 bases, with 2 bases of the junction left unmatched. This CDR3 is CASSDDRGLETQYF. The CDR3 bases are TGTGCCAGCAGTGACGACAGGGGGCTAGAGACCCAGTACTTC.

This clone has a handful of counts. The J gene is TRBJ1-6, the V gene TRBV3-1 (or the pseudogene TRBV3-2), with a possible D match to TRBD1 (5 bases). Germline assignment: CDR1 LGHDT and CDR2 YNNKEL (reference sequence). V lost 0 bases to trimming and J lost 7 bases, with 13 bases between them. The CDR3 is made up of 16 amino acids. CDR3 sequence reads: CASSQEGTGSNSPLHF. The CDR3, as DNA: TGTGCCAGCAGCCAAGAGGGTACAGGTAGCAATTCACCCCTCCACTTT.

The V gene is TRBV5-6, the J gene TRBJ1-2, with a possible D match to TRBD1 (6 bases). The germline CDR1 and CDR2 sequences are SGHDT and YYEEEE. V was clipped by 6 bases and J by 0 bases, with 18 bases between them. This CDR3 is built from 16 residues. The CDR3 DNA reads as TGTGCCAGCACCGGTGAAGTGGGGGCCTCTAACTATGGCTACACCTTC. Translated: CASTGEVGASNYGYTF.

The chain joins TRBV2 to TRBJ2-7; D is unresolved. CDR1 is SNHLY, CDR2 FYNNEI, per germline. The CDR3 has 12 amino acids. V gave up 5 bases and J gave up 3 bases, with 8 bases separating them. The CDR3 DNA reads as TGTGCCAGCAGTCTAAGGAGCTACGAGCAGTACTTC. This gives the protein CASSLRSYEQYF.

This clone was counted a single time. The rearrangement joins TRBV19 to TRBJ1-2; D is unresolved. The ends were cut back, 2 bases at V and 8 bases at J, with 12 bases in the middle. The CDR3 is 13 residues long. In germline, CDR1 is LNHDA, CDR2 SQIVND (reference sequence). CDR3 sequence: CASSIPRVQGYTF. The CDR3 nucleotides read TGTGCCAGTAGTATACCGCGGGTTCAAGGCTACACCTTC.

The chain combines TRBV7-3 with TRBJ2-3, with TRBD2 matching over 11 bases. CDR1 SGHTA and CDR2 FQGTGA come from the germline V gene. The CDR3 loop spans 15 amino acids. Trimming cost V 3 bases and J 5 bases; bases outside gene matches: 4. The CDR3 spells CASSFSGRGRDTQYF. CDR3 in DNA: TGTGCCAGCAGCTTTAGCGGGAGGGGGAGAGATACGCAGTATTTT.

This clone turned up a few times. The rearrangement uses TRBV10-3 and TRBJ2-3; 7 nucleotides align to TRBD1. The V gene's germline CDR1 is ENHRY and CDR2 SYGVKD. This CDR3 comprises 13 residues. The V gene end was trimmed by 9 bases and the J gene end by 0 bases; junction bases not matched to a gene: 3. CDR3 sequence: CAMGTASTDTQYF. As DNA, the CDR3 is TGTGCCATGGGGACAGCTAGCACAGATACGCAGTATTTT.

The chain joins TRBV24-1 to TRBJ1-6; D not resolved. Germline V lookup: CDR1 KGHDR, CDR2 SFDVKD. V dropped 6 bases and J dropped 15 bases, with 14 bases sitting between them. CDR3 length: 12 amino acids. DNA for the CDR3: TGTGCCACCAGTCCCACGGGTGAAATCCTCCACTTT. Its translation: CATSPTGEILHF.

The chain combines TRBV5-1 with TRBJ2-2; possible D gene TRBD2, 6 bases. Trimming removed 0 bases from V and 5 bases from J, with 17 bases in between. Germline V gives CDR1 SGHRS, CDR2 YFSETQ. The CDR3 is 17 residues long. The CDR3 DNA is TGCGCCAGCAGCTTGGCCCCGGGAGTGGTGGGGACCGGGGAGCTGTTTTTT. Translating gives CASSLAPGVVGTGELFF.

The J gene is TRBJ1-2, the V gene TRBV7-6; D gene ambiguous. Germline lookup yields CDR1 SGHVS and CDR2 FNYEAQ. Trimming took off 4 bases at V and 0 bases at J, with 9 bases between the two ends. The CDR3 totals 14 residues. The CDR3 DNA sequence: TGTGCCAGCAGCTCGGCGGGGACTAACTATGGCTACACCTTC. Amino acid sequence: CASSSAGTNYGYTF.

This clone was observed once. The chain carries TRBV11-2 and TRBJ2-7, with 11 positions matching TRBD2. J gave up 0 bases and V 5 bases, and 9 bases lay outside the gene matches. CDR1 SGHAT and CDR2 FQNNGV come from the germline V gene. The CDR3 covers 17 residues. The CDR3 coding sequence is TGTGCCAGCAGCACCGGGACTAGCGGAACGAGCTCCTACGAGCAGTACTTC. Amino acid sequence: CASSTGTSGTSSYEQYF.

V is TRBV11-2 and J is TRBJ2-7, with unresolved D. V lost 0 bases, J lost 0 bases, and 9 bases lay in between. Germline V lookup: CDR1 SGHAT, CDR2 FQNNGV. The CDR3 covers 15 residues. CDR3 residues: CASSLDRVSSYEQYF. The CDR3 nucleotides read TGTGCCAGCAGCTTAGATCGCGTTAGCTCCTACGAGCAGTACTTC.

The genes are TRBV6-5 and TRBJ1-2, with a weak D call TRBD1 (5 bases). The CDR3 is 13 amino acids. The germline gives CDR1 MNHEY, CDR2 SVGAGI. The V end lost 0 bases, the J end lost 6 bases, and 8 bases lay between the germline ends. The CDR3 sequence: CASSYSSGNGYTF. CDR3 in DNA: TGTGCCAGCAGTTACTCGTCAGGGAATGGCTACACCTTC.

This clone was observed a handful of times. This chain uses TRBV6-5 with TRBJ1-2; TRBD1 is a possible D gene (5 bases). Trimming removed 6 bases at V and 5 bases at J, with 13 bases between. Germline CDR1 reads MNHEY; CDR2 reads SVGAGI. The CDR3 contains 13 residues. CDR3 DNA: TGTGCCAGCAGCGGAGGGACTGTTTATGGCTACACCTTC. Amino acids: CASSGGTVYGYTF.

This clone was counted once. The chain links TRBV27 to TRBJ2-7; 8 nucleotides agree with TRBD2. The CDR3 covers 15 residues. Germline lookup yields CDR1 MNHEY and CDR2 SMNVEV (reference sequence). With 5 bases clipped from V and 0 bases from J, the junction kept 6 bases outside the gene matches. The CDR3 sequence: CASSLFSGASYEQYF. CDR3 DNA sequence: TGTGCCAGCAGTCTATTTAGCGGGGCCTCCTACGAGCAGTACTTC.

This chain uses TRBV21-1 with TRBJ1-5; the table calls TRBD1, which could not be checked here. TRBV21-1 counts as a pseudogene. The CDR3 contains 10 residues. The CDR3 bases are TGTGCCAGCTGGCTCCAGCCCCAGCATTTT. Its protein is CASWLQPQHF.

This clone appeared a single time. This sequence joins TRBV19 and TRBJ2-1; tentatively, D is TRBD2 (6 bases). Germline assignment: CDR1 LNHDA and CDR2 SQIVND (reference sequence). The CDR3 has 11 residues. V was pared by 6 bases and J by 10 bases, with 10 bases between. The CDR3, as DNA: TGTGCCAGTAGAATCCGGGGGGAGCAGTTCTTC. As protein: CASRIRGEQFF.

V gene TRBV25-1 combines with J gene TRBJ2-7, with 11 bases matching TRBD1. J lost 2 bases, V lost 6 bases, and 3 bases had no gene match. Per germline, CDR1 MGHDK and CDR2 SYGVNS. The CDR3 has 14 residues. CDR3 residues: CASRGTGGPYEQYF. The CDR3, as DNA: TGTGCCAGCAGGGGGACAGGGGGACCCTACGAGCAGTACTTC.

This clone was observed a handful of times. The gene calls are TRBV28 and TRBJ2-7; 7 bases agree with TRBD1. The CDR3 totals 16 residues. Germline CDR1 MDHEN, CDR2 SYDVKM. The V segment lost 6 bases and the J segment 0 bases; nucleotides outside the gene matches: 11. In DNA form, the CDR3 reads TGTGCCAGCAGGTCCAAACAGGGGTTTAGCTCCTACGAGCAGTACTTC. It translates to CASRSKQGFSSYEQYF.

This chain joins TRBV5-1 and TRBJ2-1; 7 nucleotides line up with TRBD1. Germline CDR1 SGHRS, CDR2 YFSETQ. With 4 bases clipped from V and 6 bases from J, the junction kept 10 bases outside the gene matches. CDR3 length: 15 residues. CDR3 DNA sequence: TGCGCCAGCAGCAAACAGGGGCCGCCTCGCAATGAGCAGTTCTTC. Its protein is CASSKQGPPRNEQFF. Full variable domain (rest looked up from reference TRBV5-1 and TRBJ2-1): KAGVTQTPRYLIKTRGQQVTLSCSPISGHRSVSWYQQTPGQGLQFLFEYFSETQRNKGNFPGRFSGRQFSNSRSEMNVSTLELGDSALYLCASSKQGPPRNEQFFGPGTRLTVL.

This clone was counted once. The chain employs TRBV19 and TRBJ2-7, with D possibly TRBD2 on 6 matching bases. In germline, CDR1 is LNHDA, CDR2 SQIVND (reference sequence). CDR3 size: 13 residues. Deletions cut 1 base from V and 2 bases from J, with 6 bases between. The CDR3 is CASSIGRAYEQYF. CDR3 nucleotide sequence: TGTGCCAGTAGTATAGGGAGGGCCTACGAGCAGTACTTC.

This clone was counted only a few times. This CDR3 reads CASSLAVNPYNSPLHF. The DNA for the CDR3 is TGTGCCAGCAGTTTGGCCGTGAATCCTTATAATTCACCCCTCCACTTT. The rearrangement joins TRBV27 to TRBJ1-6, with D hard to call. Trimming left V 3 bases short and J 4 bases short, with 13 bases between. CDR1 and CDR2 (germline): MNHEY, SMNVEV (reference sequence). CDR3 length: 16 residues.

The chain carries TRBV6-4 and TRBJ1-5, with D perhaps TRBD1 (6 bases). Per the germline V gene, CDR1 is MRHNA and CDR2 is SNTAGT. With 0 bases removed from V and 9 bases from J, the gap between germline ends came to 9 bases. The CDR3 has 13 residues. The CDR3 DNA is TGTGCCAGCAGTGACTCATCGACAGGGCCCCAGCATTTT. Protein product: CASSDSSTGPQHF.